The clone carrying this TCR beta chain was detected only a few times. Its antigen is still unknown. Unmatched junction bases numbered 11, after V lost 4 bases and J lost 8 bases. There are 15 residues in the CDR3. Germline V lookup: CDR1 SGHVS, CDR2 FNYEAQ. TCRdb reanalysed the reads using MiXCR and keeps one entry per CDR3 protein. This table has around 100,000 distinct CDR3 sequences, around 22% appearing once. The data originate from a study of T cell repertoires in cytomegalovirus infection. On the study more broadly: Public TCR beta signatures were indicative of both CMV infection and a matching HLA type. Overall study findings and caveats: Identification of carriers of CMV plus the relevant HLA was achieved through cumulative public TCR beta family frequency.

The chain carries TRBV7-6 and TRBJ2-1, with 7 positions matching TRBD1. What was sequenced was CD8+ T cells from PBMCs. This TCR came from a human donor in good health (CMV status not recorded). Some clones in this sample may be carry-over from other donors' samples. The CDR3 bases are TGTGCCAGCAGCTGGGGACAGACCGACGGGGATGAGCAGTTCTTC. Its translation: CASSWGQTDGDEQFF.